The clone carrying this TCR beta chain was seen ten or more times. The target antigen is unknown. V lost 5 bases and J lost 8, with 19 bases in between. Looked up from germline, CDR1 is LGHNT and CDR2 is FRNRAP. This CDR3 comprises 15 residues. This sample was included in a study of T cell repertoires in cytomegalovirus infection. From the reads, TCRdb called clonotypes with MiXCR, one entry per CDR3 protein. The repertoire holds approximately 500,000 distinct CDR3 sequences, with 15% to 20% as singletons. General observations from the study: Within the response measured ex vivo, HLA-C-restricted CMV-specific TCR beta clonotypes were dominant.

The rearrangement links TRBV12-5 to TRBJ2-1; a weak D match, TRBD2 (6 bases). This clonotype was sampled from a human donor in good health (CMV status not recorded). Some clones in this sample may be carry-over from other donors' samples. Sequencing was carried out using CD8+ T cells from PBMCs. The CDR3 bases are TGTGCTAGTGGTAGTACGGGAGAGGATGGGGATGAGCAGTTCTTC. Translated, it gives CASGSTGEDGDEQFF.